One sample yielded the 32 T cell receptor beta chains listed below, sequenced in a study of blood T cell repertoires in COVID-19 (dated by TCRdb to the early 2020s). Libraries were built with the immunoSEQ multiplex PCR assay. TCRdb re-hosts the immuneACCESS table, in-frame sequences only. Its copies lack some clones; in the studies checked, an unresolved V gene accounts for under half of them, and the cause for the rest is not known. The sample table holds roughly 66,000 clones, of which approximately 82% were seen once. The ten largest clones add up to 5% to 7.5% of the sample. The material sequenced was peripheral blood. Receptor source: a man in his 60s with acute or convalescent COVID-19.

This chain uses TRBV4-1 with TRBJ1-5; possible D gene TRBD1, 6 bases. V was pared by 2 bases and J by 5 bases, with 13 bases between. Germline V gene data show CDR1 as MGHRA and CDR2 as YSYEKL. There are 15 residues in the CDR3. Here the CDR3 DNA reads TGCGCCAGCAGCCAACACTGGGGGCTGGATCAGCCCCAGCATTTT. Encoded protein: CASSQHWGLDQPQHF.

The CDR3 DNA reads as TGCAGTGCTAGTGGACTAGCGGGGGAGAGTACGCAGTATTTT. Translating it yields CSASGLAGESTQYF. The J gene is TRBJ2-3, the V gene TRBV20-1; 13 bases fit TRBD2. J gave up 8 bases and V 3 bases, and 5 bases lay outside the gene matches. The CDR3 is made up of 14 amino acids. The germline gives CDR1 DFQATT, CDR2 SNEGSKA (reference sequence).

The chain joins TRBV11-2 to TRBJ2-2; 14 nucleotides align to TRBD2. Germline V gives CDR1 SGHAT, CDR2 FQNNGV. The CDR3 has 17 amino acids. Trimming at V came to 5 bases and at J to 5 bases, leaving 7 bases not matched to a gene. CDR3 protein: CASSRIGLAGGTGELFF. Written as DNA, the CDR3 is TGTGCCAGCAGCCGAATCGGACTAGCGGGGGGAACCGGGGAGCTGTTTTTT. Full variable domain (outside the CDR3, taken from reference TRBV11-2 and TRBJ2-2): EAGVAQSPRYKIIEKRQSVAFWCNPISGHATLYWYQQILGQGPKLLIQFQNNGVVDDSQLPKDRFSAERLKGVDSTLKIQPAKLEDSAVYLCASSRIGLAGGTGELFFGEGSRLTVL.

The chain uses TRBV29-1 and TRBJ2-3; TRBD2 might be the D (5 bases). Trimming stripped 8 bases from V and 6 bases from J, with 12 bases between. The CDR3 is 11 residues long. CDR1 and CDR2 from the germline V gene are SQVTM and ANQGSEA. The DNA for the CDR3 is TGCAGCTCCCGGGGTGCGGATACGCAGTATTTT. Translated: CSSRGADTQYF.

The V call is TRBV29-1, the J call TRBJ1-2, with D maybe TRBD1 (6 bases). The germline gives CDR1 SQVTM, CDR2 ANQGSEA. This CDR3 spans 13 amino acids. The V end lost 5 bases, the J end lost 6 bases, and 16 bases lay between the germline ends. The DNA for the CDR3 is TGCAGCGTTAGAGACAGGCGAGAGAATGGCTACACCTTC. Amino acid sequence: CSVRDRRENGYTF.

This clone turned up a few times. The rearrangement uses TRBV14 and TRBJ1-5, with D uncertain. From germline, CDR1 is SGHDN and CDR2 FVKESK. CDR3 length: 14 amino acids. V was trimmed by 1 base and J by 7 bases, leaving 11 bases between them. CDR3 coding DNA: TGTGCCAGCAGCCAAGTCCCGAGGGTCCAGCCCCAGCATTTT. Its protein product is CASSQVPRVQPQHF. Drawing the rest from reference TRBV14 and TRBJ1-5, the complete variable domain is EAGVTQFPSHSVIEKGQTVTLRCDPISGHDNLYWYRRVMGKEIKFLLHFVKESKQDESGMPNNRFLAERTGGTYSTLKVQPAELEDSGVYFCASSQVPRVQPQHFGDGTRLSIL.

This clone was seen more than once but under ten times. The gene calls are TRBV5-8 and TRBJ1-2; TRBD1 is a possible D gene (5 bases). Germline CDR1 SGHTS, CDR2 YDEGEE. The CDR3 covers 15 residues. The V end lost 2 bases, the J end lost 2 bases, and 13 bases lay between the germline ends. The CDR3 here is CASSFTGLLNYGYTF. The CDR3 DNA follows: TGTGCCAGCAGCTTCACGGGACTTTTAAACTATGGCTACACCTTC.

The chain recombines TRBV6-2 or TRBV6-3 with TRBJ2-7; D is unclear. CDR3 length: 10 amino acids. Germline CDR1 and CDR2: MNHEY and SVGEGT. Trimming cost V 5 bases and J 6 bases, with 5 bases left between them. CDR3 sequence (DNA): TGTGCCAGCAGTCTTTGCGAGCAGTACGTC. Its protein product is CASSLCEQYV.

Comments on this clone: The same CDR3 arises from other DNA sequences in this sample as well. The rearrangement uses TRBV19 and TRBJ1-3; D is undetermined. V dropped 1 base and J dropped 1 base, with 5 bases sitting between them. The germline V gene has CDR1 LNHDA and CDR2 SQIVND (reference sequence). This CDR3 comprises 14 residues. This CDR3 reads CASSIAGSGNTIYF. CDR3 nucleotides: TGTGCCAGTAGTATAGCCGGTTCTGGAAACACCATATATTTT.

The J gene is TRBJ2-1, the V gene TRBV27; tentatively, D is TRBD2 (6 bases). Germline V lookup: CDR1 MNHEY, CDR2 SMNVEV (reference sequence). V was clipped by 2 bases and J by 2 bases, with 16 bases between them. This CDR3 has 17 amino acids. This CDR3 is CASSLPVAGRPYNEQFF. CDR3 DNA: TGTGCCAGCAGTTTACCCGTGGCCGGGAGACCCTACAATGAGCAGTTCTTC.

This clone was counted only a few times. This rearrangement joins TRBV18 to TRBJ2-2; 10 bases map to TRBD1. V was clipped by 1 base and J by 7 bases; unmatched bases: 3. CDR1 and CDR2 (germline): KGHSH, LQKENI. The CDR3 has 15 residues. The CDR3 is CASSPQTGGFGELFF. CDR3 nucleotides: TGTGCCAGCTCACCACAGACAGGGGGCTTCGGGGAGCTGTTTTTT.

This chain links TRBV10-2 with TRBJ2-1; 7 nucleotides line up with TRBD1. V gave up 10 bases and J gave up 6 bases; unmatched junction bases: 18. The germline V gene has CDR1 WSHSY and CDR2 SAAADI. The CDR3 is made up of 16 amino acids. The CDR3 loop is CATSLLPGQRSNEQFF. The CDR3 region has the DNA TGCGCCACCTCCTTGCTGCCGGGACAGAGATCCAATGAGCAGTTCTTC.

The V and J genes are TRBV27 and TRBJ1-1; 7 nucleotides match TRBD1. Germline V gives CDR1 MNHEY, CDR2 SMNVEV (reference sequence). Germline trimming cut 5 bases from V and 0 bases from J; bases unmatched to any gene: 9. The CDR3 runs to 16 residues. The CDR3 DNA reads TGTGCCAGCAGTCATAGACAGGGCCCCATGAACACTGAAGCTTTCTTT. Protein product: CASSHRQGPMNTEAFF.

The CDR3 spells CASSIIGLGIAKNIQYF. For the CDR3, the DNA is TGTGCCAGTAGTATTATTGGACTAGGTATAGCCAAAAACATTCAGTACTTC. The chain employs TRBV19 and TRBJ2-4; 7 nucleotides align to TRBD2. V lost 3 bases to trimming and J lost 0 bases; unmatched junction nucleotides: 8. Germline V gives CDR1 LNHDA, CDR2 SQIVND (reference sequence). This CDR3 comprises 17 residues.

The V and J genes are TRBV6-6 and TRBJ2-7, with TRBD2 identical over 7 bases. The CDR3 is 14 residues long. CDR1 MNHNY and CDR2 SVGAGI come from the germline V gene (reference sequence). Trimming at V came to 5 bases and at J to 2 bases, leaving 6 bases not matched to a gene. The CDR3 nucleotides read TGTGCCAGCAGTATAGGGGAGGGCCCCTACGAGCAGTACTTC. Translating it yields CASSIGEGPYEQYF.

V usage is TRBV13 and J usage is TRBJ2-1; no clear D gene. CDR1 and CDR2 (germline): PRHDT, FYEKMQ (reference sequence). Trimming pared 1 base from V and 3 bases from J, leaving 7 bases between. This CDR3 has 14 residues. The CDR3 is CASSLALFYNEQFF. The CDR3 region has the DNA TGTGCCAGCAGCTTAGCTCTCTTCTACAATGAGCAGTTCTTC.

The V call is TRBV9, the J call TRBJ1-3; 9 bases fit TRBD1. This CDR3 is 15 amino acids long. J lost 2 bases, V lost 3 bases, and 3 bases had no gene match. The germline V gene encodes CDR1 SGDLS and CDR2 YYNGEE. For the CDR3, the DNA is TGTGCCAGCAGCGACGGGACAGGGCCTGGAAACACCATATATTTT. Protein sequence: CASSDGTGPGNTIYF.

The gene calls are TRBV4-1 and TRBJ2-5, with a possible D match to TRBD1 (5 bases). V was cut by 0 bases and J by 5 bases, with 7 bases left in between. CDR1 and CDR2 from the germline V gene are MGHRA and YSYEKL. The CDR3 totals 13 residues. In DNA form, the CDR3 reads TGCGCCAGCAGCCAAGATGCAGGGGAGACCCAGTACTTC. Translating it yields CASSQDAGETQYF.

The CDR3 DNA reads TGCGCCAGCAGCACGGGACAGAACAATCAGCCCCAGCATTTT. Translating gives CASSTGQNNQPQHF. The J gene is TRBJ1-5, the V gene TRBV5-1; TRBD1 matches at 7 bases. From germline, CDR1 is SGHRS and CDR2 YFSETQ. V was clipped by 4 bases and J by 3 bases; unmatched bases: 4. This CDR3 is 14 amino acids long.

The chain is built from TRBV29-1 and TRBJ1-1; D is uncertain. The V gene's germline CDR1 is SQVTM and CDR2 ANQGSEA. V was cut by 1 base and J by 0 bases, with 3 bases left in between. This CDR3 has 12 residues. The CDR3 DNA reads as TGCAGCGTTGAAGCGGTGAACACTGAAGCTTTCTTT. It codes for CSVEAVNTEAFF.

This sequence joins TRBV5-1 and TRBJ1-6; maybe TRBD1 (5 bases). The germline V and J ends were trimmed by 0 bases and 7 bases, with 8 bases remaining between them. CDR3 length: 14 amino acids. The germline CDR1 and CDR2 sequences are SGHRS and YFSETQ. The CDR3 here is CASSLEAGNSPLHF. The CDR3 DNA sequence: TGCGCCAGCAGCTTGGAAGCAGGGAATTCACCCCTCCACTTT.

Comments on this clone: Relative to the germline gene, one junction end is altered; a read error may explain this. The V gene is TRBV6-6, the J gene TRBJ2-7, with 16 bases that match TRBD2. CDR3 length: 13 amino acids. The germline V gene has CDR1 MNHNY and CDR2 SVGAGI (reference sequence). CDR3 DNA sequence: TGTGCCAGCAGTTCGGGACTAGCGGGGGGGTATACCTTC. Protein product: CASSSGLAGGYTF.

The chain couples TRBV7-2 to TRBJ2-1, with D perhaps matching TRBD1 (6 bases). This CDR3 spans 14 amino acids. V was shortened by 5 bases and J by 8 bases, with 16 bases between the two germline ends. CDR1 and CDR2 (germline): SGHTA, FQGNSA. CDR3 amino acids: CASSPRGGADEQFF. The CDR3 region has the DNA TGTGCCAGCAGCCCCCGTGGGGGCGCCGATGAGCAGTTCTTC.

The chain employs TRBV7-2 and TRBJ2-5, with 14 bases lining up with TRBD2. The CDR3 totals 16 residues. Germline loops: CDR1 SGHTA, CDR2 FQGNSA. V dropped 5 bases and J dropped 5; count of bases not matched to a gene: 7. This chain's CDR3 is CASSPRTSGGLETQYF. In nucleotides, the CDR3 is TGTGCCAGCAGCCCCCGGACTAGCGGGGGGCTTGAGACCCAGTACTTC.

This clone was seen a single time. The CDR3 DNA follows: TGTGCCAGCAGCTTAAGAGGGTCAGATACGCAGTATTTT. Its translation is CASSLRGSDTQYF. The gene calls are TRBV5-4 and TRBJ2-3; a possible D gene is TRBD2 (5 bases). The CDR3 totals 13 residues. The germline V and J ends were trimmed by 2 bases and 4 bases, with 8 bases remaining between them. Germline CDR1 and CDR2: SGHNT and YYREEE (reference sequence).

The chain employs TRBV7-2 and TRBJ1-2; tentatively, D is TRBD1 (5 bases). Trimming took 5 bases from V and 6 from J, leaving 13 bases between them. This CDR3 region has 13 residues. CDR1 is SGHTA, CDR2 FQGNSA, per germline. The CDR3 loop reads CASSLLGADGYTF. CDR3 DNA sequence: TGTGCCAGCAGCCTTCTTGGGGCGGATGGCTACACCTTC.

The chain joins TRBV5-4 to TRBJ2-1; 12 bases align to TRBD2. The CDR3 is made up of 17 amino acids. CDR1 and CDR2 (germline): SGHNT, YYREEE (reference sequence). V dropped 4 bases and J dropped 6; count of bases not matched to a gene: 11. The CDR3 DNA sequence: TGTGCCAGCAGCGCACCCCCTAGCGGGGGGGCCCGCAATGAGCAGTTCTTC. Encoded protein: CASSAPPSGGARNEQFF.

The CDR3 DNA follows: TGTGCCACCACCCGAGGGGGCAGGACTAATGAAAAACTGTTTTTT. It encodes CATTRGGRTNEKLFF. The rearrangement links TRBV6-5 to TRBJ1-4, with 7 bases lining up with TRBD1. V shed 10 bases and J 2 bases; nucleotides not matched to a gene: 10. Germline V gene data show CDR1 as MNHEY and CDR2 as SVGAGI. CDR3 length: 15 residues.

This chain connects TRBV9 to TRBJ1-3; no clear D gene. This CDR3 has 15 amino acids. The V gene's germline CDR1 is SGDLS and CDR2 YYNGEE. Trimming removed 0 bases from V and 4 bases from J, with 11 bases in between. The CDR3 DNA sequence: TGTGCCAGCAGCGTAGCTTCCTCCTTGGGAAACACCATATATTTT. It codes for CASSVASSLGNTIYF.

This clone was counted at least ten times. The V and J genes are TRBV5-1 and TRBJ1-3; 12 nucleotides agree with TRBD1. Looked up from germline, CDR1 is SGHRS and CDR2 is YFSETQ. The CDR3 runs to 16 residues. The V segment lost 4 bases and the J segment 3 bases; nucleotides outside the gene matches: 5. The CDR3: CASSPGTGGFGNTIYF. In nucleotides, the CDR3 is TGCGCCAGCAGCCCTGGGACAGGGGGCTTTGGAAACACCATATATTTT. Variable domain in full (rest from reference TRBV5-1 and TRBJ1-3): KAGVTQTPRYLIKTRGQQVTLSCSPISGHRSVSWYQQTPGQGLQFLFEYFSETQRNKGNFPGRFSGRQFSNSRSEMNVSTLELGDSALYLCASSPGTGGFGNTIYFGEGSWLTVV.

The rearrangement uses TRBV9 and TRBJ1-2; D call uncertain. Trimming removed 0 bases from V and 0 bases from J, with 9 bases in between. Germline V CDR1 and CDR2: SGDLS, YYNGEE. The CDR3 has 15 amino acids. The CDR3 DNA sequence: TGTGCCAGCAGCGTAGCCGTTGGGCCTAACTATGGCTACACCTTC. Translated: CASSVAVGPNYGYTF.

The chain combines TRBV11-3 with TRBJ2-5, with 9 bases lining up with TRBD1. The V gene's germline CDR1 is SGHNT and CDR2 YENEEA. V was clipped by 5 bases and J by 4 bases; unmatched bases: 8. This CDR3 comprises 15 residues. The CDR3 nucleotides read TGTGCCAGCAGCCCCAGGACAGGGGAAGGAGAGACCCAGTACTTC. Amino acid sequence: CASSPRTGEGETQYF.